A single TCR beta chain is shown here with its context. V was cut by 0 bases and J by 8 bases, with 13 bases left in between. The germline gives CDR1 SQVTM, CDR2 ANQGSEA. CDR3 length: 13 residues. In the original workflow: Reference gene primer amplification in the assay estimated nucleated cell counts. The method was immunoSEQ multiplex PCR; TCRdb's version includes in-frame clones alone and lacks a portion of them. From that table come the V and J calls and clone size; the DNA was used to work out D and trimming. The data hold roughly 110,000 clones, with 84% observed a single time. This sample stems from a study of blood T cell repertoires in COVID-19. About the research overall: Whether acute or convalescent, the COVID-19 samples came from the United States, Italy and Spain. The cDNA or gDNA used as material had been derived from T cells, B-cell-depleted T cells, or PBMCs.

The TCR originated in a woman aged 60-75 years with acute or convalescent COVID-19. V usage is TRBV29-1 and J usage is TRBJ1-2; D gene uncertain. The material sequenced was peripheral blood. The CDR3 loop is CSVEEFGLVGYTF. The CDR3 nucleotides read TGCAGCGTTGAAGAATTTGGACTTGTGGGCTACACCTTC.